The present TCR beta chain was sequenced within a study of blood T cells in healthy people across ages (dated by TCRdb to 2014 to 2015). About the full investigation: In model experiments, template switching captured roughly one uniquely barcoded TCR beta cDNA molecule for every two T cells. Age-related changes in TCR beta repertoire diversity were measured in the study by deep sequencing normalized with unique cDNA molecular identifiers. Two additional independent replicas of 1 million unique cDNA reads from the same blood draw were analyzed for two donors (one aged 18 to 30 and one aged 80 or older). To avoid experimental bias, donors of different ages were spread randomly across the sequencing lanes. The donors were divided into four age groups: young (average roughly 15 years), middle-aged (over 35), aged (about 60) and long-lived (nearly 85). Beyond this particular receptor, the publication reports: Since profiling was done on bulk unsorted PBMCs, naive and antigen-experienced compartments could not be conclusively compared. The long-lived group showed more naive CD4+ T cells, fewer expanded clones and increased TCR diversity than the aged group, suggesting age selection. Total diversity estimates from one million sequenced T cells were considered lower bounds and underestimates. Because the CMV infection status of the donors was unknown, age-related changes in expanded clonotypes may potentially have been confounded. As age increased, observed TCR beta diversity per million T cells dropped in a roughly linear way, and a significant reduction was already evident by age about 40. A strong correlation was found between observed TCR beta diversity and the percentage of naive T cells measured by flow cytometry.

The sample holds a few counts of this clonotype. No antigen is known for it. Qualities for individual bases were not recorded, and no much larger clone is one base off. CDR1 is given as DFQATT and CDR2 as SNEGSKA, both from the germline V gene (reference sequence). The trim is 2 bases for V and 1 base for J, with a gap of 11 bases between the germline ends. Including the terminal cysteine and phenylalanine, the CDR3 comprises 14 residues. Only the CDR3 DNA is retained, 42 bases long and in frame from the first base. The approximately 39 donors, aged about 6 to 90 years, were systemically healthy Caucasian individuals from Russia. Each donor gave about 9.8 milliliters of peripheral blood, drawn into EDTA-treated Vacutainer tubes. PBMCs were isolated by Ficoll-Paque density-gradient centrifugation, with at least 7 million obtained per sample. Total RNA, at least 6 micrograms per sample, was extracted from PBMCs with Trizol reagent. For every donor, an aliquot of PBMCs went through flow cytometry to measure the percentages of naive CD45RAhigh/CD27high T cells.

Library generation was performed with 5' RACE. Sequencing used an Illumina HiSeq 2500. A second PCR of about 6 to 12 cycles was run with a J-beta primer mix and a sample-barcoded 5' primer. Each TCR beta cDNA molecule received a unique molecular identifier from a template-switch 5' adaptor carrying 12 random nucleotides. Each sample yielded at least 2.5 million CDR3-containing paired-end reads. First-strand cDNA was synthesized from all RNA with the Mint cDNA synthesis kit, primed by a TRBC-specific oligonucleotide. After uracil-DNA glycosylase treatment, a first 18-cycle PCR used universal primers M1SS and BC2_uni_R on all cDNA. As for the authors' bioinformatics: For normalization, 1 million high-quality reads, each with a distinct molecular identifier, were randomly selected from each sample. Instead of being binned into consensus sequences, reads with shared molecular identifiers were discarded. CDR3 identification, clonotype clustering and error correction used MiTCR with a Q25 quality threshold and the strictest error-elimination algorithm. A nonparametric unseen species model with Euler transformation was used to estimate lower-bound total TCR beta diversity. The public reads were reprocessed in TCRdb via fastp at Q25 and MiXCR, keeping in-frame beta chains. Each entry is one CDR3 protein sequence, shown with its most common DNA and genes. Clone size and V and J calls follow TCRdb, not the original study. A total of 650,000 to 800,000 distinct CDR3 sequences appear in this sample, 40% to 50% of them only once. Roughly 19% of the sample is taken by the ten largest.

The specimen sequenced was blood. The receptor chain draws on TRBV20-1 and TRBJ2-5; the D gene may be TRBD1 or TRBD2, since each aligns over 5 bases. The TCR originated in a man between 60 and 70 years old in good health. DNA sequence: TGCAGTGCTAGAACGGTGGGACGCCAAGAGACCCAGTACTTC. This translates into CSARTVGRQETQYF.